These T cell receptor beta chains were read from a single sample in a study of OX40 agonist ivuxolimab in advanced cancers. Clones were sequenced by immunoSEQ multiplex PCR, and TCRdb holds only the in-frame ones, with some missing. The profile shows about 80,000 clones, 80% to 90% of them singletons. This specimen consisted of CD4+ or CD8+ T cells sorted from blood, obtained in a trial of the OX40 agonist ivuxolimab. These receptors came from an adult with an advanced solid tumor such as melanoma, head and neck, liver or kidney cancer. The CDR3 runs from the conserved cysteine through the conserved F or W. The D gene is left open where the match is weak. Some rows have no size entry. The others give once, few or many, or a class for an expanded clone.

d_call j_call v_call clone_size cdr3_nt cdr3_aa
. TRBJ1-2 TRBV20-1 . TGCAGTGTCGGGGCCCCCTATGGCTACACCTTC CSVGAPYGYTF
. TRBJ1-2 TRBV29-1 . TGCAGCGTCCAGATTAACTATGGCTACACCTTC CSVQINYGYTF
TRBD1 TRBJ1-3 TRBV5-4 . TGTGCTACGCAAGGACAGGGACCAGGGGCGAACACCATATATTTT CATQGQGPGANTIYF
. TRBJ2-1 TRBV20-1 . TGCAGTGCTAGCCGGACCATGGAGCAGTTCTTC CSASRTMEQFF
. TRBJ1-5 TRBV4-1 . TGCGCCAGCAGCCAAGACGTGAGGTGGGGCAATCAGCCCCAGCATTTT CASSQDVRWGNQPQHF
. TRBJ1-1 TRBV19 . TGTGCCAGTAGTATTATTCTCGGAGCCTTCACTGAAGCTTTCTTT CASSIILGAFTEAFF
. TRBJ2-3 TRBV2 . TGTGCCAGCAGTGAAGCAGATACGCAGTATTTT CASSEADTQYF
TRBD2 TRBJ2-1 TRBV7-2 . TGTGCCAGCAGCCCGGGACTAGCGGGGGGACCTTTTACAATGATGCAGTTCTTC CASSPGLAGGPFTMMQFF
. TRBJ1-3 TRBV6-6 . TGTGCCAGCAGACCCGACGGAGGCTCTGGAAACACCATATATTTT CASRPDGGSGNTIYF
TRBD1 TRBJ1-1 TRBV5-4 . TGTGCCAGCAGCTTACCGACAGGGGGGATTCCTGAAGCTTTCTTT CASSLPTGGIPEAFF
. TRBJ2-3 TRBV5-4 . TGTGCCAGCAGCGCGGACAGCGGTACGCAGTATTTT CASSADSGTQYF
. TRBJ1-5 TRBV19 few TGTGCCAGTAGTAGGGGCAGGGCGGCTCAGCCCCAGCATTTT CASSRGRAAQPQHF
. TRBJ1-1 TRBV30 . TGTGCCTGGTCCCGGGGGTGGGGGATCAACACTGAAGCTTTCTTT CAWSRGWGINTEAFF
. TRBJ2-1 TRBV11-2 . TGTGCCAGCAGCCCTTCTAGAGATCGAGAGCAGTTCTTC CASSPSRDREQFF
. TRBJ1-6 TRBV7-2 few TGTGCCAGCAGTCCAGGGCATTCACCCCTCCACTTT CASSPGHSPLHF
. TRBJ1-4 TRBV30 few TGTGCCTGGAGGGGCGCTGCTAATGAAAAACTGTTTTTT CAWRGAANEKLFF
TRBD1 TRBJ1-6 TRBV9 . TGTGCCAGCAGCGCCGACAGGGACTCACCCCTCCACTTT CASSADRDSPLHF
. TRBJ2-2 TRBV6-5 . TGTGCCAGCAGTTACTCGCCGGGCCAGACCGGGGAGCTGTTTTTT CASSYSPGQTGELFF
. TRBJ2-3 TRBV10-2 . TGCGCCAGCAGTCCTTCAAACAGGGAAGATACGCAGTATTTT CASSPSNREDTQYF
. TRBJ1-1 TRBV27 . TGTGCCAGCCGGGGGTGGTACACTGAAGCTTTCTTT CASRGWYTEAFF
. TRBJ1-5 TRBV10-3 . TGTGCCACCAAAGGGGATAGCAATCAGCCCCAGCATTTT CATKGDSNQPQHF
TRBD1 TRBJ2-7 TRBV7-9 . TGTGCCAGCAGCTTGGGGCTAGGACAGGGGTTCTACGAGCAGTACTTC CASSLGLGQGFYEQYF